Sequencing of this T cell receptor (beta chain) was carried out in a study of early T cells in non-severe SARS-CoV-2 infection. Study context: Sequencing of unsorted whole blood was done on bulk RNA, leaving chains unpaired. Findings and limits, study-wide: Using VDJdb, the matching emphasized anti-spike CD8 responses while missing private and CD4 specificities.

In this sample, this clonotype turned up a few times. Its antigen remains unknown. This CDR3 has 13 amino acids. The germline CDR1 and CDR2 sequences are DFQATT and SNEGSKA (reference sequence). The germline V and J ends were trimmed by 0 bases and 8 bases, with 10 bases remaining between them. Individual cDNA molecules were tagged with unique molecular identifiers, the study reported. TCRdb analysed the 5' RACE reads with MiXCR anew, one entry per CDR3 protein. The table records more than 90,000 distinct CDR3 sequences, approximately 11% of them present only once. This clonotype was obtained from an adult who was a healthcare worker with PCR-confirmed SARS-CoV-2 infection or an uninfected control (not recorded which). V gene TRBV20-1 combines with J gene TRBJ2-2; D call uncertain. Sequenced material: whole blood. The CDR3 sequence is CSARDPLWGELFF. The CDR3 DNA follows: TGCAGTGCTAGAGACCCTCTTTGGGGGGAGCTGTTTTTT.